A single sample gave rise to the 13 T cell receptor delta chains below, sequenced in a study of gamma-delta T cells after stem cell transplantation. TCRdb reran clone calling via CATT on the RT-PCR reads. The sample holds thousands of delta-chain clones, 1.5% to 2% seen once. The sample comprised gamma-delta T cells. These receptors were obtained from a human donor. It is not recorded whose cells these are; they may come from a transplant donor.

This clone was observed a handful of times. This likely traces to a read error, being one base from a far larger clone. V is TRDV2 and J is TRDJ1; TRDD3 aligns across 7 bases. Germline CDR1 reads GEAIGNYY; CDR2 reads EKD. The CDR3 covers 18 residues. DNA of the CDR3: TGTGCCCGTGACACCCTGGGGGGCGGACATCAAGGCACCGATAAACTCATCTTT. It is translated as CARDTLGGGHQGTDKLIF.

This clone was detected a few times. TCRdb's entry gives the protein of a much larger clone, which mismatches this DNA's translation at residue 17, likely from a read error; the protein reported here is translated from the DNA. The chain uses TRDV2 and TRDJ1, with 13 positions matching TRDD3. The V gene's germline CDR1 is GEAIGNYY and CDR2 EKD. The CDR3 has 19 amino acids. The CDR3: CACDTLLGDTPKGSDKPIF. Here the CDR3 DNA reads TGTGCCTGTGACACCCTACTGGGGGATACGCCTAAAGGCTCCGATAAACCCATCTTT.

Of note for this clone: A far bigger clonotype differs at one base, so this is likely a read error. The sample contains more than one DNA sequence encoding this CDR3. The chain uses TRDV2 and TRDJ1, with D hard to call. The CDR3 totals 16 residues. The ends were cut back, 0 bases at V and 3 bases at J, with 16 bases in the middle. CDR1 is GEAIGNYY and CDR2 is EKD in the germline V gene. In nucleotides, the CDR3 is TGTGCCTGTGACACCGTTGGTCCGATAGAAGCCGATAAACTCATCTTT. Its protein product is CACDTVGPIEADKLIF.

This clone is medium-sized. V and J are TRDV2 and TRDJ1, with 13 bases identical to TRDD3. Trimming took 3 bases from V and 1 from J; bases not matched to a gene: 7. The CDR3 is 17 amino acids. Germline loops: CDR1 GEAIGNYY, CDR2 EKD. The CDR3, as DNA: TGTGCCTGTGACTTCTTAACTGGGGGATACGGCACCGATAAACTCATCTTT. Protein product: CACDFLTGGYGTDKLIF.

This clone was detected only a few times. The protein TCRdb lists belongs to a much larger clone and differs from this DNA's translation at residue 6, which points to a read error; the protein shown is made from the DNA. The J gene is TRDJ1, the V gene TRDV2; 12 bases are a match to TRDD3. The germline V gene has CDR1 GEAIGNYY and CDR2 EKD. Trimming at V came to 0 bases and at J to 2 bases, leaving 9 bases not matched to a gene. This CDR3 is built from 18 residues. The CDR3 sequence is CACDTVTLGDTRTDKLIF. DNA of the CDR3: TGTGCCTGTGACACCGTAACCCTGGGGGATACGCGGACCGATAAACTCATCTTT.

This clone rates as medium-sized. This chain uses TRDV2 with TRDJ1; TRDD3 agrees at 13 bases. The CDR3 contains 18 residues. The germline V gene encodes CDR1 GEAIGNYY and CDR2 EKD. With 0 bases clipped from V and 4 bases from J, the junction kept 10 bases outside the gene matches. This CDR3 reads CACDTIDWGIRAIDKLIF. The CDR3 DNA follows: TGTGCCTGTGACACCATAGACTGGGGGATACGCGCGATCGATAAACTCATCTTT.

This clone is labeled as large (0.1 to 1%). The sample carries other DNA sequences with the same CDR3. The chain employs TRDV2 and TRDJ1; 10 bases align to TRDD3. The germline CDR1 and CDR2 sequences are GEAIGNYY and EKD. The CDR3 is made up of 17 amino acids. The V and J ends lost 4 bases and 1 base, in that order; junction bases with no gene match: 11. DNA of the CDR3: TGTGCCTGTGATAACCTGGGGGATAATATGGGCACCGATAAACTCATCTTT. Residues: CACDNLGDNMGTDKLIF.

This clone was observed a handful of times. A far larger clone lies a single base away; this is likely a read error. Other DNA sequences in this sample translate to the same CDR3. This rearrangement joins TRDV2 to TRDJ1; 13 bases fit TRDD3. Trimming removed 1 base from V and 0 bases from J; junction bases left unmatched: 4. The CDR3 runs 17 residues. Per germline, CDR1 GEAIGNYY and CDR2 EKD. CDR3 sequence reads: CACDTLGDTAYTDKLIF. CDR3 bases: TGTGCCTGTGACACACTGGGGGATACGGCGTACACCGATAAACTCATCTTT.

Details on this clone: TCRdb's protein, taken from a much larger clone, differs from this DNA's translation at residue 11, likely owing to a read error; the protein displayed comes from the DNA. The chain employs TRDV2 and TRDJ1, with TRDD3 matching over 9 bases. The V gene end was trimmed by 0 bases and the J gene end by 1 base; junction bases not matched to a gene: 8. Germline V lookup: CDR1 GEAIGNYY, CDR2 EKD. The CDR3 sequence is 17 residues long. CDR3 coding DNA: TGTGCCTGTGACACCGTACGGGGGATACAAGGCACCGATAAACTCATCTTT. It specifies CACDTVRGIQGTDKLIF.

This clone was recorded many times. This likely traces to a read error, being one base from a far larger clone. V gene TRDV2 combines with J gene TRDJ1; 11 bases line up with TRDD3. The CDR3 is 19 amino acids. Per the germline V gene, CDR1 is GEAIGNYY and CDR2 is EKD. V trimming: 5 bases; J trimming: 1 base; junction bases outside the gene matches: 17. The CDR3 is CACGRLSGGYAGITDKLIF. CDR3 nucleotide sequence: TGTGCCTGTGGTCGTCTCAGTGGGGGATACGCGGGGATCACCGATAAACTCATCTTT.

This clone is medium-sized in the sample. The chain carries TRDV2 and TRDJ3; 7 bases agree with TRDD3. The V and J ends lost 0 bases and 4 bases, in that order; junction bases with no gene match: 17. The CDR3 is 21 residues long. Germline lookup yields CDR1 GEAIGNYY and CDR2 EKD. The CDR3 DNA is TGTGCCTGTGACACCGGTAGCCTACTGGGGAATCTTGCGTGGGACACCCGACAGATGTTTTTC. Its translation: CACDTGSLLGNLAWDTRQMFF.

About this clone: This clone may be a read error of a much larger clone one base away. The same CDR3 is also encoded by other DNA sequences in this sample. The chain recombines TRDV2 with TRDJ1; perhaps TRDD3 as D (6 bases). The CDR3 has 16 amino acids. CDR1 is GEAIGNYY, CDR2 EKD, per germline. The CDR3, as DNA: TGTGCATGTGACACCCTACTGGGCCGACAGATCGATAAACTCATCTTT. This gives the protein CACDTLLGRQIDKLIF.

A word on this clone: This DNA translates differently at residue 8 from the TCRdb protein, which is that of a much larger clone; a read error is likely, and the protein shown is the DNA's own translation. The CDR3 region has the DNA TGTGCCTGTGACACCCTGATGGCGGGGGATACAGGGACCGATAAACTCATCTTT. Residues: CACDTLMAGDTGTDKLIF. The chain employs TRDV2 and TRDJ1; 9 nucleotides agree with TRDD3. This CDR3 is built from 18 residues. V lost 0 bases to trimming and J lost 2 bases; unmatched junction nucleotides: 12. The germline V gene has CDR1 GEAIGNYY and CDR2 EKD.